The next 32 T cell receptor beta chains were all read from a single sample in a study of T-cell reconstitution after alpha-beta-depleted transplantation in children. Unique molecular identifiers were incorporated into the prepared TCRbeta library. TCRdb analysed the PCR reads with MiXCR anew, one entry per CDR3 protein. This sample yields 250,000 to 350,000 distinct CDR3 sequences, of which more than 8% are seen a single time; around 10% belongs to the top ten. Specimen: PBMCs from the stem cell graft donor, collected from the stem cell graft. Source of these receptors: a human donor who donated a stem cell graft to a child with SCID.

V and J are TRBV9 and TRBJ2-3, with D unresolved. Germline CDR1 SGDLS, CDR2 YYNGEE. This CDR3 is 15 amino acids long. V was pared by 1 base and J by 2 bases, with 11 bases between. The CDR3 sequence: CASSVPLGDTDTQYF. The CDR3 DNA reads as TGTGCCAGCAGCGTACCCCTCGGAGACACAGATACGCAGTATTTT. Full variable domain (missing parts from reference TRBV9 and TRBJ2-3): DSGVTQTPKHLITATGQRVTLRCSPRSGDLSVYWYQQSLDQGLQFLIQYYNGEERAKGNILERFSAQQFPDLHSELNLSSLELGDSALYFCASSVPLGDTDTQYFGPGTRLTVL.

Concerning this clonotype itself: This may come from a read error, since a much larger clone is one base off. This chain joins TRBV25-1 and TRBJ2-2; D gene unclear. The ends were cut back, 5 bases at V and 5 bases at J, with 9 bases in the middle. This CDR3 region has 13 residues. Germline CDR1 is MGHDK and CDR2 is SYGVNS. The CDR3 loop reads CASSLCGTGELFF. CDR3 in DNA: TGTGCCAGCAGTCTGTGTGGAACCGGGGAGCTGTTTTTT.

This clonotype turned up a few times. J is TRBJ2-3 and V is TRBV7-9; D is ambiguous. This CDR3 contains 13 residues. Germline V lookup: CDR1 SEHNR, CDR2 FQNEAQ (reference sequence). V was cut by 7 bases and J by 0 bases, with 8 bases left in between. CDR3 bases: TGTGCCAGCAAAACGGCTAGCACAGATACGCAGTATTTT. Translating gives CASKTASTDTQYF.

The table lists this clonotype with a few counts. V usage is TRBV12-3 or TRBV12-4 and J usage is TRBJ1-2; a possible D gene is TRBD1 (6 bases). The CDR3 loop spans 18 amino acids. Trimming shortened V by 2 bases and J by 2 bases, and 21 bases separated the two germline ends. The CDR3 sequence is CASSLWRQVEGNNYGYTF. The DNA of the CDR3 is TGTGCCAGCAGTTTATGGCGACAGGTGGAGGGAAACAACTATGGCTACACCTTC.

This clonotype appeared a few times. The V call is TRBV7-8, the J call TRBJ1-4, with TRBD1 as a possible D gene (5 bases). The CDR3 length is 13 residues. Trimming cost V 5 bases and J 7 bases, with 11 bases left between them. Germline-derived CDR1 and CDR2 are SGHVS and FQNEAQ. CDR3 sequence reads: CASSKGTVEKLFF. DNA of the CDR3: TGTGCCAGCAGCAAAGGGACGGTTGAAAAACTGTTTTTT.

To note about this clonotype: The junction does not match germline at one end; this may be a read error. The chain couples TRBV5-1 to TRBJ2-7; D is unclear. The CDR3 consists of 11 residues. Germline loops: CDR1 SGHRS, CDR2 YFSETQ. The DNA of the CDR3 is TGCGCCAGCAGCTCAGTTTACGAGGAGTACTTC. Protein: CASSSVYEEYF.

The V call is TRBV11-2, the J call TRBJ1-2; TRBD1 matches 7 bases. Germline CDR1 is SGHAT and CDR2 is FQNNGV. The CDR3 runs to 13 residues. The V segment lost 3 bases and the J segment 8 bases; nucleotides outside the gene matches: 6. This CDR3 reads CASSFGTAGGYTF. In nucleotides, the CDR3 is TGTGCCAGCAGCTTTGGGACAGCGGGGGGCTACACCTTC.

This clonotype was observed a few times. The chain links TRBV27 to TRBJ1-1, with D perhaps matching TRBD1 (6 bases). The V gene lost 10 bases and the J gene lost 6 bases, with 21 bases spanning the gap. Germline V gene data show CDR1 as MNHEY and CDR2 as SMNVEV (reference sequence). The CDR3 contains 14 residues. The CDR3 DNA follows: TGTGCCATCAAACGGGGGGGCGGATACGCTGAAGCTTTCTTT. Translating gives CAIKRGGGYAEAFF.

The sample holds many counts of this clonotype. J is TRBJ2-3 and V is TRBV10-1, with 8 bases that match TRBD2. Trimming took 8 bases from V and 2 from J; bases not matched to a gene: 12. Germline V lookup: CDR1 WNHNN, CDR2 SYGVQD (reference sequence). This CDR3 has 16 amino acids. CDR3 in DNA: TGCGCCAGCGGGGGACTAAGCGGGGGCCTCACAGATACGCAGTATTTT. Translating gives CASGGLSGGLTDTQYF.

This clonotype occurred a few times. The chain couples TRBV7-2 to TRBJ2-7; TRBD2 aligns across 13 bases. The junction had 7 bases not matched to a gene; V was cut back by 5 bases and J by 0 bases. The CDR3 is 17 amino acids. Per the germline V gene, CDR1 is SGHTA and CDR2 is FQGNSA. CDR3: CASSRTSGGTSSYEQYF. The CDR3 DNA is TGTGCCAGCAGCAGGACTAGCGGGGGCACCAGCTCCTACGAGCAGTACTTC.

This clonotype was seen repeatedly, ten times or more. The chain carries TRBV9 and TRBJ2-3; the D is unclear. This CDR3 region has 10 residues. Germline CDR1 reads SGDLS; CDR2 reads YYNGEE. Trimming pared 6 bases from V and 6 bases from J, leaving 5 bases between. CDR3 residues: CASKGDTQYF. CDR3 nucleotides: TGTGCCAGCAAAGGGGATACGCAGTATTTT.

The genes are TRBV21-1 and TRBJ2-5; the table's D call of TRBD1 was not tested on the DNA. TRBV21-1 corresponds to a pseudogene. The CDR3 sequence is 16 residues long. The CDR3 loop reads CASSKMKDRAQETQYF. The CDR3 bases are TGTGCCAGCAGCAAAATGAAGGACAGGGCACAAGAGACCCAGTACTTC.

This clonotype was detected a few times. The CDR3: CASSGQGARFNEKLFF. Here the CDR3 DNA reads TGTGCCAGCAGTGGACAGGGGGCGCGGTTTAATGAAAAACTGTTTTTT. The chain combines TRBV25-1 with TRBJ1-4; TRBD1 matches 10 bases. The ends lost 4 bases at V and 4 bases at J; junction bases unmatched: 6. CDR1 and CDR2 (germline): MGHDK, SYGVNS. The CDR3 has 16 residues.

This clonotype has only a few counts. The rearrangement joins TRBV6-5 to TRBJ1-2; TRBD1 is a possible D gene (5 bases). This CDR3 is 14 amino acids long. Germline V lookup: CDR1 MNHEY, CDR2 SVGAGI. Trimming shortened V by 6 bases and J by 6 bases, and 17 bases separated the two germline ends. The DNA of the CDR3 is TGTGCCAGCAGGGGGACTGCTTTAGGGGATGGCTACACCTTC. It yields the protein CASRGTALGDGYTF.

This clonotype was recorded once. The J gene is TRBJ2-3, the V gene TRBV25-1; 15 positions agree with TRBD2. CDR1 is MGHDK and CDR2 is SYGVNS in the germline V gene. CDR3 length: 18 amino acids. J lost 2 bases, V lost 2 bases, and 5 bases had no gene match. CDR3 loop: CASSEGGLAGGATDTQYF. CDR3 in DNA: TGTGCCAGCAGTGAAGGGGGACTAGCGGGGGGCGCCACAGATACGCAGTATTTT.

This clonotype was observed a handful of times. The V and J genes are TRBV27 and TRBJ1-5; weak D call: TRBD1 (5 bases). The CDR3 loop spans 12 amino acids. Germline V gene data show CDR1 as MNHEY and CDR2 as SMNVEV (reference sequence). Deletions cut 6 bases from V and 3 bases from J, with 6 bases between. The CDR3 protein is CASRGPNQPQHF. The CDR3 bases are TGTGCCAGCAGGGGGCCCAATCAGCCCCAGCATTTT.

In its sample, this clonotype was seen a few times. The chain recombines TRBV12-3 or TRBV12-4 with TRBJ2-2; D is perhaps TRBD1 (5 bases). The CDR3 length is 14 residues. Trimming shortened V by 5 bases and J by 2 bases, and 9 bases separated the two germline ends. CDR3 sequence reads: CASSPGFNTGELFF. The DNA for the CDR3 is TGTGCCAGCAGTCCAGGGTTTAACACCGGGGAGCTGTTTTTT.

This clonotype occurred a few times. CDR3 nucleotides: TGCGCCAGCAGCCAAGAAGCCGGAAACTACGAGCAGTACTTC. Translated: CASSQEAGNYEQYF. The chain recombines TRBV4-1 with TRBJ2-7; no definite D call. The germline gives CDR1 MGHRA, CDR2 YSYEKL. The CDR3 runs 14 residues. Trimming shortened V by 0 bases and J by 3 bases, and 9 bases separated the two germline ends.

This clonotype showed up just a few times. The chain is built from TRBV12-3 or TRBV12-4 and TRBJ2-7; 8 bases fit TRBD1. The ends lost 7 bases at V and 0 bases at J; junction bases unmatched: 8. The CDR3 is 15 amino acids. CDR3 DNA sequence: TGTGCCAGCAACTCCGGGACAGGCCACTCCTACGAGCAGTACTTC. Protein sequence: CASNSGTGHSYEQYF.

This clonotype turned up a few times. In DNA form, the CDR3 reads TGTGCTAGTGGGCGGGACAGCTACGAGCAGTACTTC. It codes for CASGRDSYEQYF. The V and J genes are TRBV12-5 and TRBJ2-7, with a weak D call TRBD1 (7 bases). V was shortened by 6 bases and J by 3 bases, with 9 bases between the two germline ends. The CDR3 extends over 12 amino acids. CDR1 and CDR2 (germline): LGHNT, FRNRAP. The complete variable domain, with remaining parts taken from reference TRBV12-5 and TRBJ2-7, reads DARVTQTPRHKVTEMGQEVTMRCQPILGHNTVFWYRQTMMQGLELLAYFRNRAPLDDSGMPKDRFSAEMPDATLATLKIQPSEPRDSAVYFCASGRDSYEQYFGPGTRLTVT.

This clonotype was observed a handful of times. Here the CDR3 reads CSAVDSDTYNEQFF. CDR3 coding DNA: TGCAGTGCTGTCGACAGCGATACCTACAATGAGCAGTTCTTC. The chain recombines TRBV20-1 with TRBJ2-1, with D possibly being TRBD1 (5 bases). This CDR3 is built from 14 residues. The V gene's germline CDR1 is DFQATT and CDR2 SNEGSKA (reference sequence). The germline V and J ends were trimmed by 5 bases and 2 bases, with 13 bases remaining between them.

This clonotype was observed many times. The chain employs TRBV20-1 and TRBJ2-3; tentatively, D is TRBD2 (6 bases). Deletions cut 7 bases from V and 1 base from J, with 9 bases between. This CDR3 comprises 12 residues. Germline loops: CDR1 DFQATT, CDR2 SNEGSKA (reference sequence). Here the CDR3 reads CSVAVRTDTQYF. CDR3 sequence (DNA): TGCAGTGTAGCGGTGCGCACAGATACGCAGTATTTT.

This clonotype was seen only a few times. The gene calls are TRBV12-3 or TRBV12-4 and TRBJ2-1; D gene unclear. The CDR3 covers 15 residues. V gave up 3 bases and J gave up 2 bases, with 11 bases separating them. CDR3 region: CASSFGHPTYNEQFF. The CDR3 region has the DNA TGTGCCAGCAGTTTTGGGCACCCCACCTACAATGAGCAGTTCTTC.

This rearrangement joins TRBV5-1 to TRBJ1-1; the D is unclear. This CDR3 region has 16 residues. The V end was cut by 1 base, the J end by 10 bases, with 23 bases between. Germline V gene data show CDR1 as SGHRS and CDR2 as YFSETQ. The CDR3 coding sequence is TGCGCCAGCAGCTTGACGGTATTCGGCCACGAAATTGGAGCTTTCTTT. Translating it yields CASSLTVFGHEIGAFF.

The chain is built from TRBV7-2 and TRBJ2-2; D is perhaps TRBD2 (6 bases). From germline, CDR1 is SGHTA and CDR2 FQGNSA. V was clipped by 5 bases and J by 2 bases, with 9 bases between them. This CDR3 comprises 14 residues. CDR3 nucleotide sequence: TGTGCCAGCAGCCAGGGACTTAACACCGGGGAGCTGTTTTTT. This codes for CASSQGLNTGELFF.

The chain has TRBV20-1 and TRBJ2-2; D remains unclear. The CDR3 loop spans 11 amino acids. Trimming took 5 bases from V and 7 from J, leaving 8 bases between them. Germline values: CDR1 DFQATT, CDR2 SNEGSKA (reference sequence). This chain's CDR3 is CSAGRSGELFF. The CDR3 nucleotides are TGCAGTGCTGGACGGAGCGGGGAGCTGTTTTTT.

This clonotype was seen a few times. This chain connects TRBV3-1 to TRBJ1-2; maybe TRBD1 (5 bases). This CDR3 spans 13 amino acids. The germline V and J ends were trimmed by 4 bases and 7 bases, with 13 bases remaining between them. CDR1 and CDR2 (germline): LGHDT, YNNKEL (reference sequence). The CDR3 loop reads CASSPRWGFGYTF. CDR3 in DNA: TGTGCCAGCAGCCCGAGGTGGGGCTTTGGCTACACCTTC.

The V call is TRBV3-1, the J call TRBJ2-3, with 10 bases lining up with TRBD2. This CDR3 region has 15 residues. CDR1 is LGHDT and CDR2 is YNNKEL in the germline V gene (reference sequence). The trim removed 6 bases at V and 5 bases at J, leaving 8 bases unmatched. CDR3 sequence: CASRATSGVGDTQYF. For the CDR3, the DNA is TGTGCCAGCAGGGCTACTAGCGGGGTTGGAGATACGCAGTATTTT.

CDR3 residues: CASSRTSSTDTQYF. In nucleotides, the CDR3 is TGCGCCAGCTCCAGGACTAGCAGCACAGATACGCAGTATTTT. The chain is built from TRBV5-1 and TRBJ2-3; the match to TRBD2 covers 8 bases. The CDR3 is 14 residues long. In germline, CDR1 is SGHRS, CDR2 YFSETQ. The junction had 4 bases not matched to a gene; V was cut back by 7 bases and J by 0 bases.

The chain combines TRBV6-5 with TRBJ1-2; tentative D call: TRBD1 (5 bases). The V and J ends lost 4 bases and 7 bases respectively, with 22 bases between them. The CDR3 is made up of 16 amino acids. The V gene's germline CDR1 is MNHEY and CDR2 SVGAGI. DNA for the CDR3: TGTGCCAGCAGTTCGCGTAGTCCATGGGGCATTGGTGGCTACACCTTC. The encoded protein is CASSSRSPWGIGGYTF.

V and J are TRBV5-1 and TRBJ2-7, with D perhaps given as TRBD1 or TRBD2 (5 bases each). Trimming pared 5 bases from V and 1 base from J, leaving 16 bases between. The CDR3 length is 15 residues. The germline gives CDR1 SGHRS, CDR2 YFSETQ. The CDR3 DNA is TGCGCCAGCAGTCAAACCGGGACGGCATCCTACGAGCAGTACTTC. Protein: CASSQTGTASYEQYF.

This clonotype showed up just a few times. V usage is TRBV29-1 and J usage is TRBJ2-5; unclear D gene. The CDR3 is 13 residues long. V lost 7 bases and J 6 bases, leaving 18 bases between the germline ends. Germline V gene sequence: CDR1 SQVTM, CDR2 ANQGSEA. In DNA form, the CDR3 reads TGCAGCGCCTCTGGGAAGCTAGTTAAGACCCAGTACTTC. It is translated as CSASGKLVKTQYF.